Each of the 21 T cell receptor beta chains below was sequenced from the same sample in a study of T cell responses to AZD1222 COVID-19 vaccine (TCRdb year 2021). Explained via the paper, the time point label denotes: baseline before first vaccination. The library relied on the immunoSEQ multiplex PCR assay. This is the immuneACCESS table as TCRdb keeps it, with only in-frame sequences that have V and J called. A part of the clones is gone; compared with another copy, unresolved V genes explain less than half, and the rest is unexplained. This sample gives roughly 150,000 clones in total; approximately 91% of them show up just once. Around 5.5% of the sample lies in the top ten. The sequences come from peripheral blood, collected on day 0 of AZD1222 vaccination. The source is an adult in good health.

The chain combines TRBV4-3 with TRBJ1-4; maybe TRBD1 (6 bases). CDR3 size: 16 residues. V was cut by 0 bases and J by 4 bases, with 12 bases left in between. Germline V gene lookup returns CDR1 LGHNA and CDR2 YSLEER. CDR3 in DNA: TGCGCCAGCAGCCAAGATTTGGGGGCCTTTAATGAAAAACTGTTTTTT. Translation: CASSQDLGAFNEKLFF.

The rearrangement links TRBV19 to TRBJ1-5; a possible D gene is TRBD1 (5 bases). V lost 3 bases, J lost 7 bases, and 13 bases lay in between. Germline values: CDR1 LNHDA, CDR2 SQIVND (reference sequence). CDR3 length equals 14 residues. CDR3 coding DNA: TGTGCCAGTAGTATTGGGGGAACGGGGCAGCCCCAGCATTTT. Translation: CASSIGGTGQPQHF.

The CDR3, as DNA: TGTGCCAGCAGCCTCGGCTGGAGGACAGGGTTAATAGTCACTGAAGCTTTCTTT. Its translation: CASSLGWRTGLIVTEAFF. The J gene is TRBJ1-1, the V gene TRBV7-9; 8 bases fit TRBD1. In germline, CDR1 is SEHNR, CDR2 FQNEAQ (reference sequence). The CDR3 runs to 18 residues. J was trimmed by 4 bases and V by 5 bases; bases with no gene match: 18.

This chain connects TRBV27 to TRBJ1-1; TRBD1 is a possible D gene (6 bases). CDR1 and CDR2 (germline): MNHEY, SMNVEV (reference sequence). The CDR3 sequence is 14 residues long. Trimming removed 0 bases at V and 5 bases at J, with 10 bases between. The CDR3: CASSLSGGDTEAFF. The CDR3 bases are TGTGCCAGCAGTTTATCAGGGGGGGATACTGAAGCTTTCTTT.

For the CDR3, the DNA is TGTGCCAGCAGCCCCGAATTAGCGGGAGGGCCCTACGAGCAGTACTTC. Its translation is CASSPELAGGPYEQYF. V is TRBV7-7 and J is TRBJ2-7; 11 bases match TRBD2. CDR1 is SSHAT and CDR2 is FNYEAQ in the germline V gene (reference sequence). The CDR3 totals 16 residues. V was clipped by 5 bases and J by 2 bases; unmatched bases: 8.

J is TRBJ1-2 and V is TRBV2; D gene ambiguous. The ends were cut back, 4 bases at V and 8 bases at J, with 11 bases in the middle. This CDR3 region has 12 residues. Per the germline V gene, CDR1 is SNHLY and CDR2 is FYNNEI. For the CDR3, the DNA is TGTGCCAGCAGTGGACCTTCAAAAGGCTACACCTTC. Translated: CASSGPSKGYTF. Looking up the rest from reference TRBV2 and TRBJ1-2 gives the full variable domain: EPEVTQTPSHQVTQMGQEVILRCVPISNHLYFYWYRQILGQKVEFLVSFYNNEISEKSEIFDDQFSVERPDGSNFTLKIRSTKLEDSAMYFCASSGPSKGYTFGSGTRLTVV.

The chain joins TRBV30 to TRBJ2-5; perhaps TRBD1 as D (5 bases). The CDR3 covers 14 residues. The ends were cut back, 2 bases at V and 0 bases at J, with 10 bases in the middle. Per germline, CDR1 GTSNPN and CDR2 SVGIG (reference sequence). The CDR3 region is CAWSRTPDQETQYF. CDR3 nucleotide sequence: TGTGCCTGGAGTAGGACACCCGACCAAGAGACCCAGTACTTC.

The chain links TRBV6-2 or TRBV6-3 to TRBJ1-5; TRBD1 is a possible D gene (6 bases). This CDR3 has 14 amino acids. Per the germline V gene, CDR1 is MNHEY and CDR2 is SVGEGT. Trimming stripped 2 bases from V and 6 bases from J, with 11 bases between. The DNA for the CDR3 is TGTGCCAGCAGTTACGGGGGGGCCGGTCAGCCCCAGCATTTT. Amino acids: CASSYGGAGQPQHF.

J is TRBJ1-4 and V is TRBV6-1; D unclear. In germline, CDR1 is MNHNS, CDR2 SASEGT. Trimming shortened V by 2 bases and J by 8 bases, and 6 bases separated the two germline ends. The CDR3 runs to 12 residues. The CDR3 coding sequence is TGTGCCAGCAGTGAAACGAACGAAAAACTGTTTTTT. Translation gives CASSETNEKLFF.

Note on this clone: At one end the junction does not follow the germline gene, possibly because of a read error. The chain recombines TRBV12-3 or TRBV12-4 with TRBJ2-1; D may be TRBD1 (5 bases). The CDR3 has 12 amino acids. The CDR3 is CAIGQGYSEQFF. The CDR3 DNA reads as TGTGCCATCGGCCAGGGTTACAGTGAGCAGTTCTTC.

This clone has a handful of counts. The chain has TRBV28 and TRBJ1-2; TRBD1 agrees at 7 bases. CDR3 length: 14 amino acids. The V gene end was trimmed by 5 bases and the J gene end by 4 bases; junction bases not matched to a gene: 7. Germline V gene lookup returns CDR1 MDHEN and CDR2 SYDVKM. CDR3 in DNA: TGTGCCAGCAGTCCCCAGGGGGTCCCCTATGGCTACACCTTC. It translates to CASSPQGVPYGYTF.

The chain employs TRBV7-2 and TRBJ2-3, with 9 positions matching TRBD2. V gave up 1 base and J gave up 4 bases; unmatched junction bases: 6. The CDR3 has 16 amino acids. Germline V gene lookup returns CDR1 SGHTA and CDR2 FQGNSA. The CDR3, as DNA: TGTGCCAGCAGCTTAGTTCTAGCGGGGTTGGCAGATACGCAGTATTTT. It yields the protein CASSLVLAGLADTQYF.

Written as DNA, the CDR3 is TGTGCCAGCAGTTTGTGGAGGGACCCTGCCATATATTTT. Translation gives CASSLWRDPAIYF. The chain joins TRBV28 to TRBJ1-3; the D gene is possibly TRBD1 (5 bases). The CDR3 runs to 13 residues. Germline CDR1 is MDHEN and CDR2 is SYDVKM. Trimming removed 3 bases at V and 11 bases at J, with 14 bases between.

For the CDR3, the DNA is TGTGCCAGCTCTACGGGACAAACCTACGAGCAGTACTTC. This gives the protein CASSTGQTYEQYF. The J gene is TRBJ2-7, the V gene TRBV18; the D gene is possibly TRBD1 (6 bases). The V end lost 6 bases, the J end lost 2 bases, and 11 bases lay between the germline ends. The V gene's germline CDR1 is KGHSH and CDR2 LQKENI. The CDR3 is made up of 13 amino acids.

The genes are TRBV2 and TRBJ1-6; tentatively, D is TRBD1 (5 bases). This CDR3 spans 20 amino acids. The V end was cut by 6 bases, the J end by 5 bases, with 29 bases between. Germline V gene lookup returns CDR1 SNHLY and CDR2 FYNNEI. CDR3 sequence reads: CASRNQRPGLLRLDNSPLHF. DNA for the CDR3: TGTGCCAGCAGGAATCAAAGACCAGGGTTACTCCGTTTAGATAATTCACCCCTCCACTTT.

V and J are TRBV29-1 and TRBJ1-4; D is perhaps TRBD1 (6 bases). V was trimmed by 6 bases and J by 3 bases, leaving 11 bases between them. Germline loops: CDR1 SQVTM, CDR2 ANQGSEA. The CDR3 has 13 residues. The CDR3 DNA is TGCAGCGTCACCAGGGGAGCTAATGAAAAACTGTTTTTT. Translated, it gives CSVTRGANEKLFF.

The chain employs TRBV29-1 and TRBJ1-1; TRBD1 matches 9 bases. The CDR3 contains 14 residues. J gave up 0 bases and V 7 bases, and 6 bases lay outside the gene matches. The germline V gene has CDR1 SQVTM and CDR2 ANQGSEA. CDR3 DNA sequence: TGCAGCGGGACCGGGACAGGGATGAACACTGAAGCTTTCTTT. Its protein is CSGTGTGMNTEAFF.

The chain links TRBV11-2 to TRBJ2-7; possibly TRBD2 for D (6 bases). V was clipped by 5 bases and J by 5 bases, with 31 bases between them. CDR1 is SGHAT, CDR2 FQNNGV, per germline. The CDR3 covers 19 residues. Here the CDR3 DNA reads TGTGCCAGCAGCCCTGCCCGGACGGGAGAGATAGCCGTGACGAACGAGCAGTACTTC. Translating gives CASSPARTGEIAVTNEQYF. The entire variable domain, with the rest obtained from reference TRBV11-2 and TRBJ2-7, is as follows: EAGVAQSPRYKIIEKRQSVAFWCNPISGHATLYWYQQILGQGPKLLIQFQNNGVVDDSQLPKDRFSAERLKGVDSTLKIQPAKLEDSAVYLCASSPARTGEIAVTNEQYFGPGTRLTVT.

CDR3 sequence: CASKVSGNTEAFF. The DNA for the CDR3 is TGCGCCAGCAAGGTAAGCGGGAACACTGAAGCTTTCTTT. The genes are TRBV5-1 and TRBJ1-1; D not certain. Germline CDR1 is SGHRS and CDR2 is YFSETQ. Trimming pared 6 bases from V and 1 base from J, leaving 10 bases between. This CDR3 is 13 amino acids long.

The gene calls are TRBV25-1 and TRBJ1-5, with TRBD1 identical over 7 bases. V shed 4 bases and J 10 bases; nucleotides not matched to a gene: 7. This CDR3 has 13 residues. From germline, CDR1 is MGHDK and CDR2 SYGVNS. Here the CDR3 DNA reads TGTGCCAGCAGTGGACAGGGAGGGGGTCCCCAGCATTTT. This sequence encodes CASSGQGGGPQHF.

The V and J genes are TRBV18 and TRBJ2-2, with a possible D match to TRBD1 (7 bases). Germline V lookup: CDR1 KGHSH, CDR2 LQKENI. Trimming left V 3 bases short and J 3 bases short, with 14 bases between. This CDR3 is built from 16 residues. CDR3 nucleotides: TGTGCCAGCTCACCCATGAGGAGGGGGCACACCGGGGAGCTGTTTTTT. This sequence encodes CASSPMRRGHTGELFF.